This T cell receptor (beta chain) was obtained from a study of shared clonotypes between healthy human individuals. General study points: Tissues were not sampled, only blood, and their repertoires likely differ.

About this clone: Its antigen is still unknown.

CDR1 and CDR2 from the germline V gene are PRHDT and FYEKMQ (reference sequence). This CDR3 has 13 residues. V was trimmed by 5 bases and J by 4 bases, leaving 12 bases between them. The protocol was immunoSEQ multiplex PCR, while the TCRdb copy is restricted to in-frame clones and leaves out a portion. The table has hundreds of thousands of clones, under 80% seen once. This sequence was found in a woman in her twenties or thirties in good health. Sample: memory CD4+ T cells sorted from blood. Subset given: CD45RA-negative fraction. The V gene is TRBV13, the J gene TRBJ2-7, with D maybe TRBD1 (5 bases). CDR3 in DNA: TGTGCCAGCAGCACCCGCGCAGGGTACGAGCAGTACTTC. Encoded protein: CASSTRAGYEQYF.